This T cell receptor beta chain was observed in a study of CD8 T cells in ankylosing spondylitis. Study-wide findings and caveats: Previous work reported some of these motif variants in the synovial fluid and blood of reactive arthritis.

Trimming took 7 bases from V and 3 from J, leaving 26 bases between them. Germline V gives CDR1 SGDLS, CDR2 YYNGEE. There are 18 residues in the CDR3. In making TCR beta libraries, quantitative 5'-RACE with molecular barcodes was used. TCRdb reprocessed the 5' RACE reads with MiXCR, giving one entry per CDR3 protein. The table includes 200,000 or so distinct CDR3 sequences, 15% to 20% detected once. The sample holds many counts of this clonotype. Its matching antigen is unknown. The specimen was blood, either unsorted or a sorted T cell fraction (not recorded which). The TCR was taken from a male donor aged 10 to 30 with ankylosing spondylitis or in good health (not recorded which). The chain carries TRBV9 and TRBJ1-3, with D hard to call. CDR3 sequence reads: CASSELPGHSYFGNTIYF. CDR3 DNA: TGTGCCAGCTCCGAGCTTCCCGGGCACTCCTATTTTGGAAACACCATATATTTT.